The clone carrying this T cell receptor beta chain was counted between two and nine times. Its target is not known. The data were taken from a study of sequential checkpoint blockade in melanoma. Findings and caveats of the study: PD-L1 staining and CD8+ counts, not mutational load, tracked tumor T-cell clonality.

TCRdb keeps only in-frame clones here, not all; method: immunoSEQ multiplex PCR. The sample lists about 21,000 clones, 25% to 35% seen once, with approximately 6.7% in the top ten. Specified treatment: randomized to nivolumab then ipilimumab (arm A) or the reverse (arm B). The J segment lost 11 bases and the V segment lost 4 bases, leaving 4 bases of the junction unmatched. The germline gives CDR1 KGHSY, CDR2 FQNENV. The CDR3 sequence is 11 residues long. This chain uses TRBV16 with TRBJ2-7; TRBD1 matches at 8 bases. The sample was tumor tissue (inferred from file names), taken from a patient given nivolumab and ipilimumab in sequence. This TCR was recovered from a human donor with melanoma. The DNA for the CDR3 is TGTGCCAGCAGCCGGGACAGGATGAAGTACTTC. It translates to CASSRDRMKYF.